Presented here are 16 T cell receptor beta chains from one specimen sequenced in a study of blood T cell repertoires in COVID-19. Sequencing used immunoSEQ multiplex PCR; TCRdb keeps in-frame clones, though not all of them. The profile shows about 100,000 clones, just over 90% of them singletons. The specimen was peripheral blood. The origin of the receptors is a man aged 60 to 69 with acute or convalescent COVID-19.

The chain is built from TRBV7-2 and TRBJ1-4; no definite D call. Trimming removed 7 bases at V and 2 bases at J, with 14 bases between. Germline V CDR1 and CDR2: SGHTA, FQGNSA. The length of the CDR3 is 15 residues. The CDR3 reads CASTLYLGTNEKLFF. The CDR3 nucleotides are TGTGCCAGCACCCTGTACCTCGGGACTAATGAAAAACTGTTTTTT. The full variable domain, rest sourced from reference TRBV7-2 and TRBJ1-4, is GAGVSQSPSNKVTEKGKDVELRCDPISGHTALYWYRQSLGQGLEFLIYFQGNSAPDKSGLPSDRFSAERTGGSVSTLTIQRTQQEDSAVYLCASTLYLGTNEKLFFGSGTQLSVL.

The chain recombines TRBV19 with TRBJ2-3; 8 bases are a match to TRBD1. CDR1 LNHDA and CDR2 SQIVND come from the germline V gene (reference sequence). With V trimmed by 5 bases and J by 2 bases, 12 bases remained unmatched. The CDR3 is made up of 17 amino acids. In nucleotides, the CDR3 is TGTGCCAGTAGTGAGGGACAGGCCATTCTTCTCACAGATACGCAGTATTTT. Its protein product is CASSEGQAILLTDTQYF.

The chain couples TRBV5-1 to TRBJ2-2; 8 nucleotides line up with TRBD2. Trimming cost V 0 bases and J 3 bases; bases outside gene matches: 4. The CDR3 length is 16 residues. CDR1 and CDR2 from the germline V gene are SGHRS and YFSETQ. CDR3 coding DNA: TGCGCCAGCAGCTTGGCTGGCGGGAGGTACACCGGGGAGCTGTTTTTT. Its translation is CASSLAGGRYTGELFF.

The chain couples TRBV24-1 to TRBJ1-5; D is unresolved. V was cut by 6 bases and J by 6 bases, with 17 bases left in between. CDR1 is KGHDR and CDR2 is SFDVKD in the germline V gene. The CDR3 extends over 15 amino acids. CDR3 coding DNA: TGTGCCACCAGTAGATCGGACTTTCCAGGTCAGCCCCAGCATTTT. Translating gives CATSRSDFPGQPQHF.

This chain joins TRBV6-5 and TRBJ1-1; the D gene is possibly TRBD1 (6 bases). V gave up 5 bases and J gave up 8 bases, with 15 bases separating them. There are 13 residues in the CDR3. Germline-derived CDR1 and CDR2 are MNHEY and SVGAGI. CDR3 amino acids: CASSPQGFAEAFF. DNA of the CDR3: TGTGCCAGCAGTCCACAGGGATTCGCAGAAGCTTTCTTT.

This chain links TRBV6-5 with TRBJ2-7; possible D gene TRBD1, 6 bases. Germline CDR1 MNHEY, CDR2 SVGAGI. This CDR3 spans 16 amino acids. V dropped 0 bases and J dropped 0 bases, with 12 bases sitting between them. The DNA of the CDR3 is TGTGCCAGCAGTTACTCCGGAGACAGGAGCTCCTACGAGCAGTACTTC. Amino acid sequence: CASSYSGDRSSYEQYF.

The chain recombines TRBV5-1 with TRBJ2-3; TRBD2 might be the D (6 bases). The germline V gene has CDR1 SGHRS and CDR2 YFSETQ. This CDR3 contains 15 residues. The V end was cut by 4 bases, the J end by 0 bases, with 12 bases between. CDR3 nucleotides: TGCGCCAGCAGCCCTGGGAGGTATAGCACAGATACGCAGTATTTT. Amino acid sequence: CASSPGRYSTDTQYF.

The chain uses TRBV15 and TRBJ2-7; a weak D match, TRBD2 (6 bases). The V gene lost 5 bases and the J gene lost 0 bases, with 14 bases spanning the gap. CDR3 size: 15 residues. Germline CDR1 reads LNHNV; CDR2 reads YYDKDF (reference sequence). The CDR3 bases are TGTGCCACCAGCCGAGGCGGGGTTAGCTCCTACGAGCAGTACGTC. This encodes CATSRGGVSSYEQYV.

The chain uses TRBV15 and TRBJ2-6; TRBD1 aligns across 12 bases. CDR1 is LNHNV and CDR2 is YYDKDF in the germline V gene (reference sequence). The CDR3 is 16 residues long. Germline trimming cut 8 bases from V and 0 bases from J; bases unmatched to any gene: 2. The CDR3 is CATGTGGASGANVLTF. Written as DNA, the CDR3 is TGTGCCACCGGGACAGGGGGCGCCTCTGGGGCCAACGTCCTGACTTTC.

The chain employs TRBV7-9 and TRBJ1-4; TRBD1 might be the D (5 bases). The CDR3 is 17 residues long. Looked up from germline, CDR1 is SEHNR and CDR2 is FQNEAQ (reference sequence). The V and J ends lost 3 bases and 0 bases respectively, with 14 bases between them. The CDR3 region has the DNA TGTGCCAGCAGCTTGCGGGGGGGATATGCAACTAATGAAAAACTGTTTTTT. It codes for CASSLRGGYATNEKLFF.

The rearrangement uses TRBV19 and TRBJ2-6, with D perhaps matching TRBD2 (6 bases). V was shortened by 6 bases and J by 5 bases, with 14 bases between the two germline ends. Germline lookup yields CDR1 LNHDA and CDR2 SQIVND (reference sequence). This CDR3 is 15 amino acids long. The CDR3 loop reads CASRTSGGWANVLTF. The CDR3 nucleotides read TGTGCCAGTAGGACCTCCGGGGGTTGGGCCAACGTCCTGACTTTC.

The chain links TRBV28 to TRBJ2-7; no reliable D call. Germline assignment: CDR1 MDHEN and CDR2 SYDVKM. V gave up 6 bases and J gave up 0 bases, with 9 bases separating them. The CDR3 is 13 residues long. The CDR3 region has the DNA TGTGCCAGCAGGCCGAGTAGCTCCTACGAGCAGTACTTC. Translating gives CASRPSSSYEQYF.

The chain joins TRBV5-1 to TRBJ2-1, with 11 bases matching TRBD2. Germline CDR1 is SGHRS and CDR2 is YFSETQ. The ends lost 3 bases at V and 10 bases at J; junction bases unmatched: 9. The CDR3 spans 15 residues. The CDR3 region has the DNA TGCGCCAGCAGCTCTGGACTAGCGGGTACAAGCGAGCAGTTCTTC. This encodes CASSSGLAGTSEQFF.

This sequence joins TRBV7-2 and TRBJ2-1; no firm D call. Per the germline V gene, CDR1 is SGHTA and CDR2 is FQGNSA. V shed 4 bases and J shed 10 bases, with 11 bases lying between them. The CDR3 loop spans 12 amino acids. The CDR3 loop reads CASSSLTWEQFF. CDR3 DNA: TGTGCCAGCAGCTCCTTAACTTGGGAGCAGTTCTTC.

The chain links TRBV7-3 to TRBJ2-2; 8 nucleotides align to TRBD2. CDR1 is SGHTA, CDR2 FQGTGA, per germline. J gave up 0 bases and V 2 bases, and 8 bases lay outside the gene matches. The CDR3 covers 18 residues. The CDR3 nucleotides are TGTGCCAGCAGCTTATCCCGGGGGGGCGGGCCGAACACCGGGGAGCTGTTTTTT. This codes for CASSLSRGGGPNTGELFF.

The J gene is TRBJ1-6, the V gene TRBV6-5, with 7 bases lining up with TRBD1. CDR1 and CDR2 (germline): MNHEY, SVGAGI. CDR3 size: 15 residues. V trimming: 6 bases; J trimming: 6 bases; junction bases outside the gene matches: 8. CDR3 bases: TGTGCCAGCAGAAGGGACAGCTTCTCTAATTCACCCCTCCACTTT. This gives the protein CASRRDSFSNSPLHF.